This T cell receptor (beta chain) was observed in a study of cytomegalovirus exposure and HLA in healthy donors. PCR amplification relied on 60 Vbeta primers (plus 13 Jbeta primers). The repertoire was sequenced with immunoSEQ multiplex PCR; TCRdb's copy has only in-frame clones and lacks some. This sample's clone table lists tens of thousands of clones. This CDR3 is built from 16 residues. The germline gives CDR1 LNHNV, CDR2 YYDKDF (reference sequence). Trimming stripped 0 bases from V and 8 bases from J, with 17 bases between. With regard to this clone: As yet, its antigen is unknown.

General observations from the study: Across donors, presence/absence analyses took sequencing depth to be roughly uniform. In most subjects, TCR beta sequences reportedly gave accurate predictions of HLA-A and HLA-B alleles.

The clonotype originates from a middle-aged man in good health and CMV-seropositive. The chain uses TRBV15 and TRBJ2-1; possibly TRBD1 for D (6 bases). Sequencing used PBMCs. The CDR3, as DNA: TGTGCCACCAGCAGAGATCCGGGACAAGGGTTGGATGAGCAGTTCTTC. Translated: CATSRDPGQGLDEQFF.